The 16 T cell receptor beta chains below all came from one sample that was sequenced in a study of cytomegalovirus exposure and HLA in healthy donors. Researchers ran the PCR with 60 Vbeta and 13 Jbeta primers. Measured with immunoSEQ multiplex PCR; TCRdb has only the in-frame clones, and not every one. The table shows around 150,000 clones, with 80% to 90% occurring only once. The material sequenced was PBMCs. The source is a man aged 18 to 35 in good health and CMV-seropositive.

V is TRBV5-4 and J is TRBJ2-4, with TRBD1 identical over 9 bases. V shed 2 bases and J 2 bases; nucleotides not matched to a gene: 11. CDR3 length equals 18 residues. Germline V gene data show CDR1 as SGHNT and CDR2 as YYREEE (reference sequence). DNA for the CDR3: TGTGCCAGCAGCTTCCGTGCACAGGGGGCAGGAACCAAAAACATTCAGTACTTC. Its protein product is CASSFRAQGAGTKNIQYF.

About this clone itself: The same CDR3 can be traced to other DNA sequences in this sample. The chain is built from TRBV9 and TRBJ1-2; 10 bases align to TRBD1. Per the germline V gene, CDR1 is SGDLS and CDR2 is YYNGEE. The junction had 3 bases not matched to a gene; V was cut back by 0 bases and J by 4 bases. The CDR3 spans 15 residues. The CDR3 region has the DNA TGTGCCAGCAGCGTAGGGACAGGGGGAGGCTATGGCTACACCTTC. Its protein product is CASSVGTGGGYGYTF. Supplemented by reference TRBV9 and TRBJ1-2, the full variable domain reads DSGVTQTPKHLITATGQRVTLRCSPRSGDLSVYWYQQSLDQGLQFLIQYYNGEERAKGNILERFSAQQFPDLHSELNLSSLELGDSALYFCASSVGTGGGYGYTFGSGTRLTVV.

The chain has TRBV11-3 and TRBJ2-7, with 9 bases matching TRBD1. There are 15 residues in the CDR3. Germline V gene lookup returns CDR1 SGHNT and CDR2 YENEEA. V was clipped by 1 base and J by 2 bases; unmatched bases: 3. In nucleotides, the CDR3 is TGTGCCAGCAGCTTAGGGGGACAGGGCACCTACGAGCAGTACTTC. This gives the protein CASSLGGQGTYEQYF.

The chain links TRBV9 to TRBJ1-1; TRBD1 aligns across 7 bases. Looked up from germline, CDR1 is SGDLS and CDR2 is YYNGEE. This CDR3 region has 14 residues. V was clipped by 0 bases and J by 3 bases; unmatched bases: 2. The CDR3 sequence is CASSVAQGYTEAFF. CDR3 bases: TGTGCCAGCAGCGTAGCACAGGGGTACACTGAAGCTTTCTTT.

The chain links TRBV5-4 to TRBJ1-1; possibly TRBD1 for D (5 bases). Trimming removed 1 base at V and 4 bases at J, with 14 bases between. Germline CDR1 SGHNT, CDR2 YYREEE (reference sequence). This CDR3 region has 15 residues. CDR3 DNA: TGTGCCAGCAGCTTGTTGAAGGGGCAGTTCACTGAAGCTTTCTTT. It translates to CASSLLKGQFTEAFF.

The rearrangement joins TRBV6-5 to TRBJ1-5; possibly TRBD1 for D (5 bases). CDR1 is MNHEY and CDR2 is SVGAGI in the germline V gene. V lost 2 bases and J lost 3, with 8 bases in between. This CDR3 region has 14 residues. Here the CDR3 DNA reads TGTGCCAGCAGTTACCGGGGGATCAATCAGCCCCAGCATTTT. Its translation: CASSYRGINQPQHF.

The rearrangement joins TRBV7-8 to TRBJ2-1; 7 bases are shared with TRBD2. The CDR3 contains 16 residues. CDR1 is SGHVS and CDR2 is FQNEAQ in the germline V gene. J lost 6 bases, V lost 0 bases, and 8 bases had no gene match. The DNA of the CDR3 is TGTGCCAGCAGCTTAGCCCCTGGCGGGGGAATCAATGAGCAGTTCTTC. Encoded protein: CASSLAPGGGINEQFF.

The J gene is TRBJ2-5, the V gene TRBV7-9; 10 nucleotides agree with TRBD1. The CDR3 is 16 residues long. V was pared by 5 bases and J by 0 bases, with 6 bases of the junction left unmatched. The germline gives CDR1 SEHNR, CDR2 FQNEAQ (reference sequence). For the CDR3, the DNA is TGTGCCAGCAGCGCCCGGGACAGGGGCTACCAAGAGACCCAGTACTTC. It translates to CASSARDRGYQETQYF.

This clone was observed a few times. The chain employs TRBV4-3 and TRBJ2-6; D is possibly TRBD1 (6 bases). This CDR3 has 18 residues. The germline gives CDR1 LGHNA, CDR2 YSLEER. V lost 0 bases to trimming and J lost 3 bases, with 15 bases between them. The DNA for the CDR3 is TGCGCCAGCAGCCAAGATCTTCCCCGCAGGGGTGGGGCCAACGTCCTGACTTTC. Amino acid sequence: CASSQDLPRRGGANVLTF.

There are a few counts of this clone. The chain recombines TRBV7-6 with TRBJ2-2, with D possibly matching TRBD2 (5 bases). Trimming took off 1 base at V and 7 bases at J, with 13 bases between the two ends. The CDR3 totals 15 residues. Germline CDR1 is SGHVS and CDR2 is FNYEAQ. CDR3 DNA sequence: TGTGCCAGCAGCTTAGAGGCCGGGGTGAACGGGGAGCTGTTTTTT. This codes for CASSLEAGVNGELFF.

This clone was detected only a few times. This chain connects TRBV6-4 to TRBJ2-2, with D perhaps TRBD1 (5 bases). The germline V gene encodes CDR1 MRHNA and CDR2 SNTAGT. V lost 3 bases, J lost 4 bases, and 9 bases lay in between. The CDR3 sequence is 14 residues long. The CDR3 loop is CASSETATTGELFF. The CDR3 DNA is TGTGCCAGCAGTGAGACAGCTACCACCGGGGAGCTGTTTTTT.

The CDR3 nucleotides read TGTGCCAGCTCAGCGGCGGGAGTCGGCTACAATGAGCAGTTCTTC. Translated, it gives CASSAAGVGYNEQFF. The chain recombines TRBV18 with TRBJ2-1, with 7 bases aligning to TRBD2. The CDR3 runs to 15 residues. Germline V gene sequence: CDR1 KGHSH, CDR2 LQKENI. V shed 5 bases and J 3 bases; nucleotides not matched to a gene: 7. The full variable domain, rest sourced from reference TRBV18 and TRBJ2-1, is NAGVMQNPRHLVRRRGQEARLRCSPMKGHSHVYWYRQLPEEGLKFMVYLQKENIIDESGMPKERFSAEFPKEGPSILRIQQVVRGDSAAYFCASSAAGVGYNEQFFGPGTRLTVL.

The J gene is TRBJ2-1, the V gene TRBV5-1; D may be TRBD2 (7 bases). The V and J ends lost 5 bases and 1 base respectively, with 13 bases between them. CDR1 and CDR2 from the germline V gene are SGHRS and YFSETQ. This CDR3 region has 15 residues. CDR3 bases: TGCGCCAGCAGGGGTAGGGGGGGATCCTACAATGAGCAGTTCTTC. Its protein is CASRGRGGSYNEQFF. The full variable domain, its missing parts supplied by reference TRBV5-1 and TRBJ2-1, is KAGVTQTPRYLIKTRGQQVTLSCSPISGHRSVSWYQQTPGQGLQFLFEYFSETQRNKGNFPGRFSGRQFSNSRSEMNVSTLELGDSALYLCASRGRGGSYNEQFFGPGTRLTVL.

The chain employs TRBV7-8 and TRBJ1-5; no definite D call. V was pared by 0 bases and J by 8 bases, with 11 bases between. The CDR3 sequence is 14 residues long. CDR1 and CDR2 (germline): SGHVS, FQNEAQ. DNA for the CDR3: TGTGCCAGCAGCTTAGCACAGCCCGGGGAGCCCCAGCATTTT. It encodes CASSLAQPGEPQHF.

The table lists this clone with a count of one. This chain links TRBV6-5 with TRBJ1-1; the D is unclear. This CDR3 contains 14 residues. With 8 bases removed from V and 5 bases from J, the gap between germline ends came to 18 bases. Germline values: CDR1 MNHEY, CDR2 SVGAGI. The CDR3 loop reads CASGLRGLGTEAFF. The CDR3 region has the DNA TGTGCCAGCGGACTCCGTGGCTTGGGGACTGAAGCTTTCTTT.

The chain employs TRBV30 and TRBJ1-2; D unresolved. The V and J ends lost 8 bases and 5 bases respectively, with 9 bases between them. The V gene's germline CDR1 is GTSNPN and CDR2 SVGIG (reference sequence). The CDR3 contains 10 residues. CDR3 sequence (DNA): TGTGCCCTGGAGTCTTATGGCTACACCTTC. Its translation is CALESYGYTF.